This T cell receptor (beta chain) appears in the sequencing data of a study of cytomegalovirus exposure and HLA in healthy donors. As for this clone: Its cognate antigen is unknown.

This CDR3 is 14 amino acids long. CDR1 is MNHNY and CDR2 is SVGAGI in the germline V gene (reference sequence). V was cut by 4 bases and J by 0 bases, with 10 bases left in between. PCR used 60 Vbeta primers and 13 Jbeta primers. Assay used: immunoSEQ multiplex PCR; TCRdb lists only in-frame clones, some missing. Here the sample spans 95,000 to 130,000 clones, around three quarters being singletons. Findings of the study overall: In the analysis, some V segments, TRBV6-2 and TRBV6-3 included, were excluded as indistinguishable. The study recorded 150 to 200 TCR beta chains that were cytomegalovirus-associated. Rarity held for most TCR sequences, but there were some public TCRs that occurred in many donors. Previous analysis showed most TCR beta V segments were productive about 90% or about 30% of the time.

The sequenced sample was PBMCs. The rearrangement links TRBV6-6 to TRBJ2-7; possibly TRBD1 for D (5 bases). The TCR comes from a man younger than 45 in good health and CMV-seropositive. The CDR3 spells CASSFTGSSYEQYF. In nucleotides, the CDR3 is TGTGCCAGCAGTTTTACAGGATCCTCCTACGAGCAGTACTTC.